Below are 26 T cell receptor beta chains sequenced from a single sample in a study of Ad26.COV2.S vaccination and SARS-CoV-2 variants. TCRdb keeps only in-frame clones here, not all; method: immunoSEQ multiplex PCR. This table holds a few hundred thousand clones, around 87% found once. As to treatment: 15 to 20 received Ad26.COV2.S at low or high dose, single or two shots; 5 received placebo; per-sample allocation not given. Following the first vaccine or placebo injection, samples were taken on day 63. This sample comprised peripheral blood, obtained in a trial of Ad26.COV2.S vaccine versus placebo. These TCRs come from a person between 18 and 59 years old who received the Ad26.COV2.S COVID-19 vaccine or a placebo.

The chain has TRBV20-1 and TRBJ1-2; D is uncertain. This CDR3 region has 14 residues. The germline gives CDR1 DFQATT, CDR2 SNEGSKA (reference sequence). Trimming pared 3 bases from V and 3 bases from J, leaving 14 bases between. The CDR3 loop is CSASQVRSYYGYTF. The CDR3 bases are TGCAGTGCTAGTCAGGTCAGGAGTTACTATGGCTACACCTTC.

V gene TRBV19 combines with J gene TRBJ1-2; D is undetermined. Germline V lookup: CDR1 LNHDA, CDR2 SQIVND (reference sequence). The CDR3 length is 15 residues. V dropped 6 bases and J dropped 0 bases, with 14 bases sitting between them. The DNA for the CDR3 is TGTGCCAGTAGCCGTCAAAGAGGAGCTAACTATGGCTACACCTTC. The encoded protein is CASSRQRGANYGYTF.

The chain joins TRBV14 to TRBJ1-1, with D perhaps TRBD1 (5 bases). This CDR3 spans 16 amino acids. The germline V gene has CDR1 SGHDN and CDR2 FVKESK. The germline V and J ends were trimmed by 4 bases and 1 base, with 16 bases remaining between them. The CDR3 spells CASSPYAGEANTEAFF. CDR3 DNA sequence: TGTGCCAGCAGCCCTTATGCGGGGGAGGCGAACACTGAAGCTTTCTTT.

CDR3 DNA sequence: TGTGCCAGCAGCGTAGCCACAGGCTCTACCTCCTACGAGCAGTACTTC. Amino acid sequence: CASSVATGSTSYEQYF. J is TRBJ2-7 and V is TRBV9; D is perhaps TRBD1 (5 bases). This CDR3 has 16 residues. The germline V and J ends were trimmed by 0 bases and 0 bases, with 13 bases remaining between them. The germline CDR1 and CDR2 sequences are SGDLS and YYNGEE.

The chain couples TRBV5-4 to TRBJ1-1; D remains unclear. The CDR3 loop spans 17 amino acids. V was shortened by 2 bases and J by 3 bases, with 20 bases between the two germline ends. Germline CDR1 SGHNT, CDR2 YYREEE (reference sequence). The CDR3 DNA reads as TGTGCCAGCAGCTTCAAGAGGGAGAGGGTTCGAGACACTGAAGCTTTCTTT. Translated, it gives CASSFKRERVRDTEAFF.

The genes are TRBV12-3 or TRBV12-4 and TRBJ1-2; D remains ambiguous. With 6 bases removed from V and 8 bases from J, the gap between germline ends came to 16 bases. The CDR3 spans 13 residues. Here the CDR3 reads CASSPRAVTGYTF. The CDR3, as DNA: TGTGCCAGCAGCCCCCGGGCGGTCACGGGCTACACCTTC.

J is TRBJ1-2 and V is TRBV6-6, with D possibly being TRBD1 (6 bases). V dropped 7 bases and J dropped 0 bases, with 15 bases sitting between them. Germline CDR1 MNHNY, CDR2 SVGAGI (reference sequence). This CDR3 spans 15 amino acids. This CDR3 is CASNKGQTANYGYTF. The CDR3 nucleotides are TGTGCCAGCAACAAAGGACAGACAGCTAACTATGGCTACACCTTC.

This chain links TRBV25-1 with TRBJ2-3; D not resolved. The CDR3 has 15 residues. Trimming cost V 0 bases and J 1 base, with 8 bases left between them. Germline CDR1 MGHDK, CDR2 SYGVNS. The chain's CDR3 is CASSEYEHRTDTQYF. For the CDR3, the DNA is TGTGCCAGCAGTGAATACGAGCACCGCACAGATACGCAGTATTTT.

The CDR3 sequence is CASSLQGIGTEAFF. The CDR3 DNA follows: TGTGCCAGCAGCTTACAGGGAATAGGGACTGAAGCTTTCTTT. V is TRBV28 and J is TRBJ1-1, with a possible D match to TRBD1 (6 bases). Germline loops: CDR1 MDHEN, CDR2 SYDVKM. The CDR3 has 14 residues. Deletions cut 6 bases from V and 5 bases from J, with 16 bases between.

The rearrangement links TRBV7-2 to TRBJ1-1, with D perhaps matching TRBD1 (5 bases). The CDR3 covers 14 residues. The germline V gene encodes CDR1 SGHTA and CDR2 FQGNSA. Trimming took 2 bases from V and 6 from J, leaving 13 bases between them. This chain's CDR3 is CASSLRPGSPEAFF. CDR3 DNA sequence: TGTGCCAGCAGCTTACGTCCAGGGTCGCCTGAAGCTTTCTTT.

The chain employs TRBV10-3 and TRBJ2-3; 9 bases are a match to TRBD2. The CDR3 length is 17 residues. The germline V gene encodes CDR1 ENHRY and CDR2 SYGVKD. The V and J ends lost 6 bases and 5 bases, in that order; junction bases with no gene match: 15. For the CDR3, the DNA is TGTGCCATCAGGCCCCCCTACGGTAGCGGGAGTGGAGATACGCAGTATTTT. This sequence encodes CAIRPPYGSGSGDTQYF.

The gene calls are TRBV18 and TRBJ2-1, with D maybe TRBD2 (5 bases). The V gene's germline CDR1 is KGHSH and CDR2 LQKENI. V lost 0 bases and J lost 0, with 9 bases in between. The CDR3 sequence is 16 residues long. DNA for the CDR3: TGTGCCAGCTCACCACCAGGACTCGACTCCTACAATGAGCAGTTCTTC. It specifies CASSPPGLDSYNEQFF.

The gene calls are TRBV7-8 and TRBJ1-5; 9 nucleotides align to TRBD1. The CDR3 has 20 amino acids. The V and J ends lost 5 bases and 1 base, in that order; junction bases with no gene match: 18. Germline lookup yields CDR1 SGHVS and CDR2 FQNEAQ. The CDR3 sequence: CASSTNPGQGVEGSNQPQHF. CDR3 coding DNA: TGTGCCAGCAGCACAAACCCGGGACAGGGTGTCGAGGGAAGCAATCAGCCCCAGCATTTT.

The chain has TRBV27 and TRBJ1-2; tentative D call: TRBD1 (5 bases). Trimming stripped 7 bases from V and 8 bases from J, with 17 bases between. Germline CDR1 reads MNHEY; CDR2 reads SMNVEV (reference sequence). The CDR3 runs to 13 residues. The CDR3 loop is CASTPGGGVGYTF. CDR3 sequence (DNA): TGTGCCAGCACCCCCGGGGGAGGGGTAGGCTACACCTTC.

The rearrangement uses TRBV6-6 and TRBJ2-3; 9 bases agree with TRBD1. Germline CDR1 reads MNHNY; CDR2 reads SVGAGI (reference sequence). There are 16 residues in the CDR3. V shed 10 bases, J shed 6 bases, and the junction held 17 bases outside the gene matches. DNA for the CDR3: TGTGCCACGGGGGGTAGAAGGACAGGGGAATTCGATACGCAGTATTTT. It codes for CATGGRRTGEFDTQYF.

This chain uses TRBV30 with TRBJ1-1, with 7 bases lining up with TRBD1. The CDR3 covers 17 residues. V gave up 2 bases and J gave up 3 bases; unmatched junction bases: 15. Germline V gene lookup returns CDR1 GTSNPN and CDR2 SVGIG (reference sequence). CDR3 sequence: CAWSSARTGIFDTEAFF. In DNA, the CDR3 is TGTGCCTGGAGTTCGGCTAGGACAGGAATTTTTGACACTGAAGCTTTCTTT.

The chain combines TRBV30 with TRBJ1-4; D is unclear. V shed 2 bases and J shed 4 bases, with 11 bases lying between them. CDR3 size: 14 residues. Germline V gene lookup returns CDR1 GTSNPN and CDR2 SVGIG (reference sequence). The CDR3 loop reads CAWSKGNSNEKLFF. The CDR3 DNA reads TGTGCCTGGAGTAAAGGCAATAGTAATGAAAAACTGTTTTTT.

The J gene is TRBJ1-1, the V gene TRBV7-8, with D maybe TRBD1 (6 bases). Trimming pared 5 bases from V and 4 bases from J, leaving 20 bases between. CDR3 length: 16 residues. Per germline, CDR1 SGHVS and CDR2 FQNEAQ. CDR3 loop: CASSARGGGLTTEAFF. The CDR3 coding sequence is TGTGCCAGCAGCGCCCGGGGAGGGGGATTAACCACTGAAGCTTTCTTT.

The V call is TRBV7-3, the J call TRBJ1-1; no firm D call. This CDR3 has 13 amino acids. CDR1 is SGHTA and CDR2 is FQGTGA in the germline V gene. Between the trimmed V and J ends, which lost 4 bases and 2 bases, there was a span of 8 bases. For the CDR3, the DNA is TGTGCCAGCAGCTCCCGATTAAACACTGAAGCTTTCTTT. It yields the protein CASSSRLNTEAFF.

This clone has just one count. The rearrangement joins TRBV6-5 to TRBJ1-2; D possibly corresponds to TRBD1 (5 bases). The germline V and J ends were trimmed by 4 bases and 0 bases, with 12 bases remaining between them. The V gene's germline CDR1 is MNHEY and CDR2 SVGAGI. This CDR3 has 15 residues. The CDR3 DNA reads as TGTGCCAGCAGTTTTCGGGGGAGGGCTAACTATGGCTACACCTTC. Protein sequence: CASSFRGRANYGYTF.

V is TRBV6-5 and J is TRBJ1-3; 7 bases fit TRBD1. J gave up 0 bases and V 4 bases, and 6 bases lay outside the gene matches. The germline V gene has CDR1 MNHEY and CDR2 SVGAGI. The CDR3 consists of 16 residues. The CDR3 region is CASSFYRGVSGNTIYF. The CDR3 DNA reads as TGTGCCAGCAGTTTTTACAGGGGTGTCTCTGGAAACACCATATATTTT.

The chain couples TRBV2 to TRBJ2-5, with unresolved D. CDR3 length: 14 amino acids. The V end lost 5 bases, the J end lost 2 bases, and 12 bases lay between the germline ends. CDR1 is SNHLY, CDR2 FYNNEI, per germline. In nucleotides, the CDR3 is TGTGCCAGCAGTCCACGGTTAGGTCAAGAGACCCAGTACTTC. Its translation: CASSPRLGQETQYF.

The rearrangement links TRBV7-2 to TRBJ1-2; the D gene is possibly TRBD1 (6 bases). V was clipped by 1 base and J by 7 bases, with 13 bases between them. The CDR3 consists of 14 residues. Germline CDR1 is SGHTA and CDR2 is FQGNSA. CDR3 protein: CASSLDWTDPGYTF. CDR3 coding DNA: TGTGCCAGCAGCTTAGACTGGACAGACCCTGGCTACACCTTC.

The sample holds one count of this clone. The J gene is TRBJ2-7, the V gene TRBV19; D perhaps matches TRBD2 (5 bases). The CDR3 spans 14 residues. Deletions cut 8 bases from V and 2 bases from J, with 16 bases between. CDR1 and CDR2 from the germline V gene are LNHDA and SQIVND (reference sequence). The CDR3 coding sequence is TGTGCCAGTGGGATTTCGGGGAAACCCTACGAGCAGTACTTC. Residues: CASGISGKPYEQYF.

V and J are TRBV19 and TRBJ1-5; the D is unclear. There are 14 residues in the CDR3. The V gene's germline CDR1 is LNHDA and CDR2 SQIVND (reference sequence). V was shortened by 5 bases and J by 4 bases, with 12 bases between the two germline ends. The CDR3 DNA sequence: TGTGCCAGTAGTTTTAGGACTTCGAATCAGCCCCAGCATTTT. The encoded protein is CASSFRTSNQPQHF.

This rearrangement joins TRBV19 to TRBJ2-7, with D possibly being TRBD1 or TRBD2 (5 bases each). Germline V CDR1 and CDR2: LNHDA, SQIVND (reference sequence). This CDR3 region has 14 residues. V was clipped by 5 bases and J by 2 bases, with 13 bases between them. The CDR3 sequence: CASSGTEDPYEQYF. CDR3 sequence (DNA): TGTGCCAGTAGTGGGACCGAGGACCCCTACGAGCAGTACTTC.